This T cell receptor (beta chain) was documented in a study of blood T cell repertoires in COVID-19. Study context: T cells, B-cell-depleted T cells, or PBMCs provided the cDNA or gDNA that served as material.

Deletions cut 0 bases from V and 0 bases from J, with 10 bases between. Germline assignment: CDR1 SGHNT and CDR2 YYREEE (reference sequence). This CDR3 has 15 residues. Only in-frame clones appear in the TCRdb table, and some are missing; sequencing was by immunoSEQ multiplex PCR. Found here are 55,000 to 75,000 clones, about 80% of them singletons; the top ten hold about 16%. The sample was peripheral blood. This chain connects TRBV5-4 to TRBJ2-7; TRBD1 might be the D (6 bases). This clonotype originated in a man aged 80 or over with active COVID-19. CDR3 sequence reads: CASSLGGQSSYEQYF. CDR3 nucleotide sequence: TGTGCCAGCAGCTTGGGTGGACAGAGCTCCTACGAGCAGTACTTC.